The 27 T cell receptor beta chains reported below all come from one sample, sequenced in a study of blood T cell repertoires in COVID-19. Repertoires were generated with immunoSEQ multiplex PCR, while TCRdb's copy carries only in-frame clones and drops some. The sample gives some 220,000 clones, 80% to 90% of which show up once; less than 4.5% is in the top ten. Input material: PBMCs or T cells enriched from blood (not recorded which). These receptors all come from a woman aged 40 to 55 with acute COVID-19.

V and J are TRBV5-1 and TRBJ2-7, with D possibly TRBD1 on 5 matching bases. Germline lookup yields CDR1 SGHRS and CDR2 YFSETQ. The CDR3 sequence is 12 residues long. Trimming left V 7 bases short and J 0 bases short, with 8 bases between. CDR3 region: CASGASSYEQYF. The CDR3 coding sequence is TGCGCCAGCGGGGCCAGCTCCTACGAGCAGTACTTC.

V is TRBV7-8 and J is TRBJ2-3; D possibly uses TRBD1 or TRBD2 (8 bases each). With 5 bases removed from V and 10 bases from J, the gap between germline ends came to 22 bases. Germline V CDR1 and CDR2: SGHVS, FQNEAQ. There are 15 residues in the CDR3. For the CDR3, the DNA is TGTGCCAGCAGCCAGGGGGCGGACCCGCGGGGGGCGCAGTATTTT. Translation: CASSQGADPRGAQYF.

The chain combines TRBV12-3 or TRBV12-4 with TRBJ1-1, with D possibly TRBD1 on 5 matching bases. CDR3 length equals 11 residues. V dropped 6 bases and J dropped 4 bases, with 6 bases sitting between them. The DNA of the CDR3 is TGTGCCAGCAGGCAGGGCACTGAAGCTTTCTTT. Protein product: CASRQGTEAFF.

The rearrangement joins TRBV4-2 to TRBJ1-1; unclear D gene. The V gene's germline CDR1 is LGHNA and CDR2 YNFKEQ. The CDR3 is 13 residues long. V was trimmed by 3 bases and J by 1 base, leaving 6 bases between them. This CDR3 is CASSQAGNTEAFF. Written as DNA, the CDR3 is TGTGCCAGCAGCCAGGCAGGGAACACTGAAGCTTTCTTT.

This chain joins TRBV5-1 and TRBJ1-4; no clear D. In germline, CDR1 is SGHRS, CDR2 YFSETQ. V lost 2 bases to trimming and J lost 2 bases, with 10 bases between them. The CDR3 totals 15 residues. The chain's CDR3 is CASSLGGQTNEKLFF. DNA for the CDR3: TGCGCCAGCAGCTTAGGAGGGCAGACTAATGAAAAACTGTTTTTT.

The CDR3 here is CASSQTSSGANVLTF. DNA for the CDR3: TGTGCCAGCAGCCAGACTAGCTCTGGGGCCAACGTCCTGACTTTC. The chain links TRBV7-9 to TRBJ2-6; TRBD2 might be the D (6 bases). Trimming left V 5 bases short and J 0 bases short, with 8 bases between. Germline V gives CDR1 SEHNR, CDR2 FQNEAQ (reference sequence). The CDR3 extends over 15 amino acids.

The chain recombines TRBV11-2 with TRBJ1-1, with D unresolved. CDR3 size: 14 residues. V lost 3 bases and J 7 bases, leaving 15 bases between the germline ends. The germline V gene encodes CDR1 SGHAT and CDR2 FQNNGV. CDR3 amino acids: CASSFEQTTFEAFF. The CDR3 DNA follows: TGTGCCAGCAGCTTTGAACAGACAACTTTTGAAGCTTTCTTT.

V gene TRBV7-9 combines with J gene TRBJ2-7; the D gene is possibly TRBD1 (6 bases). The CDR3 is 16 amino acids. The ends were cut back, 5 bases at V and 2 bases at J, with 19 bases in the middle. Germline loops: CDR1 SEHNR, CDR2 FQNEAQ (reference sequence). CDR3 sequence: CASSPQGPGDPYEQYV. The CDR3 region has the DNA TGTGCCAGCAGCCCGCAAGGGCCAGGGGACCCCTACGAGCAGTACGTC.

V and J are TRBV5-6 and TRBJ1-4, with D perhaps matching TRBD1 (5 bases). The length of the CDR3 is 13 residues. Trimming shortened V by 6 bases and J by 8 bases, and 14 bases separated the two germline ends. Germline lookup yields CDR1 SGHDT and CDR2 YYEEEE. The CDR3 is CASNLRGGEKLFF. DNA of the CDR3: TGTGCCAGCAACCTCCGGGGGGGGGAAAAACTGTTTTTT.

J is TRBJ2-7 and V is TRBV5-1, with 7 bases matching TRBD1. The CDR3 runs to 15 residues. The junction had 9 bases not matched to a gene; V was cut back by 3 bases and J by 3 bases. CDR1 is SGHRS and CDR2 is YFSETQ in the germline V gene. The CDR3 loop is CASSWGVGGGYEQYV. The CDR3 coding sequence is TGCGCCAGCAGCTGGGGAGTAGGGGGCGGCTACGAGCAGTACGTC.

This chain connects TRBV7-8 to TRBJ2-3, with 11 bases lining up with TRBD2. Germline trimming cut 1 base from V and 6 bases from J; bases unmatched to any gene: 6. The CDR3 is made up of 16 amino acids. Looked up from germline, CDR1 is SGHVS and CDR2 is FQNEAQ. This CDR3 reads CASSLGLAGISDTQYF. As DNA, the CDR3 is TGTGCCAGCAGCTTAGGACTAGCGGGGATATCGGATACGCAGTATTTT.

The V and J genes are TRBV7-3 and TRBJ2-3; 8 nucleotides match TRBD1. CDR1 and CDR2 from the germline V gene are SGHTA and FQGTGA. The CDR3 extends over 17 amino acids. The ends lost 5 bases at V and 3 bases at J; junction bases unmatched: 13. Here the CDR3 reads CASSKIPGQDSTDTQYF. CDR3 nucleotide sequence: TGTGCCAGCAGCAAAATACCGGGACAGGACTCGACAGATACGCAGTATTTT. The full variable domain, with the rest looked up from reference TRBV7-3 and TRBJ2-3, is GAGVSQTPSNKVTEKGKYVELRCDPISGHTALYWYRQSLGQGPEFLIYFQGTGAADDSGLPNDRFFAVRPEGSVSTLKIQRTERGDSAVYLCASSKIPGQDSTDTQYFGPGTRLTVL.

J is TRBJ2-7 and V is TRBV11-2; 10 bases match TRBD2. Germline V gene sequence: CDR1 SGHAT, CDR2 FQNNGV. With 5 bases clipped from V and 2 bases from J, the junction kept 3 bases outside the gene matches. This CDR3 comprises 14 residues. As DNA, the CDR3 is TGTGCCAGCAGCACCACTAGCGGGGCCTACGAGCAGTACGTC. Translated, it gives CASSTTSGAYEQYV.

DNA for the CDR3: TGTGCCACCAGCAGAGAGACAGGGTTGAGCAATCAGCCCCAGCATTTT. Translation: CATSRETGLSNQPQHF. V and J are TRBV15 and TRBJ1-5, with 7 bases that match TRBD1. The CDR3 covers 16 residues. J lost 1 base, V lost 0 bases, and 3 bases had no gene match. CDR1 and CDR2 from the germline V gene are LNHNV and YYDKDF (reference sequence).

The rearrangement links TRBV24-1 to TRBJ2-1; TRBD2 is a possible D gene (7 bases). V lost 1 base, J lost 2 bases, and 11 bases lay in between. In germline, CDR1 is KGHDR, CDR2 SFDVKD. The length of the CDR3 is 16 residues. The CDR3 coding sequence is TGTGCCACCAGTGATTTAGGGGGGGCTGCCTACAATGAGCAGTTCTTC. Amino acids: CATSDLGGAAYNEQFF.

The rearrangement uses TRBV6-5 and TRBJ1-1; TRBD1 matches 7 bases. This CDR3 region has 12 residues. The V and J ends lost 6 bases and 10 bases, in that order; junction bases with no gene match: 8. Germline CDR1 and CDR2: MNHEY and SVGAGI. The CDR3 bases are TGTGCCAGCAGGGGGACAGTGGGACGAGCTTTCTTT. As protein: CASRGTVGRAFF.

The genes are TRBV24-1 and TRBJ2-1; a weak D match, TRBD2 (5 bases). Germline CDR1 is KGHDR and CDR2 is SFDVKD. The CDR3 spans 16 residues. V lost 2 bases, J lost 0 bases, and 10 bases lay in between. The CDR3 DNA reads TGTGCCACCAGTGATTCGAGTGGGAGCTCCTACAATGAGCAGTTCTTC. As protein: CATSDSSGSSYNEQFF.

The chain joins TRBV14 to TRBJ2-6; no reliable D call. The germline gives CDR1 SGHDN, CDR2 FVKESK. This CDR3 is 18 amino acids long. The germline V and J ends were trimmed by 1 base and 1 base, with 14 bases remaining between them. The CDR3 is CASSQGRIRGSGANVLTF. CDR3 nucleotides: TGTGCCAGCAGCCAAGGACGGATCAGAGGTTCTGGGGCCAACGTCCTGACTTTC.

The CDR3 reads CASSYRGHSNQPQHF. The CDR3 nucleotides read TGTGCCAGCAGTTACCGGGGACACAGCAATCAGCCCCAGCATTTT. V and J are TRBV2 and TRBJ1-5, with D possibly being TRBD1 (6 bases). The V gene lost 5 bases and the J gene lost 1 base, with 12 bases spanning the gap. CDR3 size: 15 residues. Germline V gene lookup returns CDR1 SNHLY and CDR2 FYNNEI.

This chain uses TRBV19 with TRBJ1-5; 7 nucleotides match TRBD1. The germline V gene has CDR1 LNHDA and CDR2 SQIVND (reference sequence). This CDR3 contains 15 residues. V lost 6 bases, J lost 3 bases, and 8 bases stayed unmatched. The CDR3 DNA reads as TGTGCCAGTAGGGCAAAGGGGGCTCTCAATCAGCCCCAGCATTTT. Its translation: CASRAKGALNQPQHF.

The chain has TRBV9 and TRBJ1-6; D is perhaps TRBD1 (6 bases). The CDR3 consists of 13 residues. Germline V gives CDR1 SGDLS, CDR2 YYNGEE. Trimming left V 0 bases short and J 9 bases short, with 7 bases between. The CDR3 is CASSVEQGSPLHF. In nucleotides, the CDR3 is TGTGCCAGCAGCGTAGAACAGGGTTCACCCCTCCACTTT.

The chain is built from TRBV7-9 and TRBJ1-2; TRBD1 aligns across 7 bases. CDR1 is SEHNR, CDR2 FQNEAQ, per germline (reference sequence). The CDR3 extends over 15 amino acids. The junction had 14 bases not matched to a gene; V was cut back by 7 bases and J by 6 bases. The CDR3 DNA is TGTGCCAGCAAATTTCACAGGGGAGCGGGAGATGGCTACACCTTC. This encodes CASKFHRGAGDGYTF.

The rearrangement links TRBV18 to TRBJ1-4, with D uncertain. CDR3 length equals 13 residues. V lost 2 bases and J lost 8, with 9 bases in between. Germline CDR1 is KGHSH and CDR2 is LQKENI. The CDR3 DNA sequence: TGTGCCAGCTCACCAGGGAGGAGGGAAAAACTGTTTTTT. Protein product: CASSPGRREKLFF.

V is TRBV5-1 and J is TRBJ2-2, with 7 bases lining up with TRBD2. J was trimmed by 1 base and V by 0 bases; bases with no gene match: 6. This CDR3 spans 17 amino acids. Germline CDR1 reads SGHRS; CDR2 reads YFSETQ. The CDR3 sequence is CASSLASGAWNTGELFF. The CDR3 DNA is TGCGCCAGCAGCTTGGCCAGCGGGGCTTGGAACACCGGGGAGCTGTTTTTT.

CDR3 coding DNA: TGTGCCAGCAGTGGAGACAGGCGAGGCTACACCTTC. Protein sequence: CASSGDRRGYTF. The V call is TRBV12-3 or TRBV12-4, the J call TRBJ1-2; D may be TRBD1 (6 bases). CDR3 length: 12 residues. The V and J ends lost 5 bases and 8 bases respectively, with 12 bases between them.

The V gene is TRBV3-1 (or the pseudogene TRBV3-2), the J gene TRBJ1-1; D not resolved. Per germline, CDR1 LGHDT and CDR2 YNNKEL (reference sequence). The CDR3 totals 14 residues. Trimming stripped 0 bases from V and 8 bases from J, with 13 bases between. CDR3 DNA sequence: TGTGCCAGCAGCCAAGATTGGACTAACAGCGAAGCTTTCTTT. This sequence encodes CASSQDWTNSEAFF.

The chain employs TRBV15 and TRBJ2-1; no definite D call. This CDR3 region has 16 residues. Germline lookup yields CDR1 LNHNV and CDR2 YYDKDF (reference sequence). Trimming pared 0 bases from V and 5 bases from J, leaving 14 bases between. The DNA for the CDR3 is TGTGCCACCAGCAGAGATCGGCAGGCGATCGACAATGAGCAGTTCTTC. It is translated as CATSRDRQAIDNEQFF. The full variable domain, its missing parts supplied by reference TRBV15 and TRBJ2-1, is DAMVIQNPRYQVTQFGKPVTLSCSQTLNHNVMYWYQQKSSQAPKLLFHYYDKDFNNEADTPDNFQSRRPNTSFCFLDIRSPGLGDTAMYLCATSRDRQAIDNEQFFGPGTRLTVL.